This T cell receptor (beta chain) was recovered during a study of blood T cell repertoires in COVID-19. Trimming pared 5 bases from V and 5 bases from J, leaving 12 bases between. Germline CDR1 is MGHDK and CDR2 is SYGVNS. The CDR3 is 13 amino acids. Here immunoSEQ multiplex PCR was the method, and the copy in TCRdb shows in-frame clones only, minus some. Of 200,000 to 250,000 clones listed, 82% are singletons. This receptor was identified in a woman between 70 and 85 years old with COVID-19, enrolled during active disease. Sequencing was done on a sample of peripheral blood. The chain recombines TRBV25-1 with TRBJ1-1; maybe TRBD1 (5 bases). This CDR3 is CASSLGGRTEAFF. The CDR3 nucleotides are TGTGCCAGCAGTTTGGGGGGGAGGACTGAAGCTTTCTTT.